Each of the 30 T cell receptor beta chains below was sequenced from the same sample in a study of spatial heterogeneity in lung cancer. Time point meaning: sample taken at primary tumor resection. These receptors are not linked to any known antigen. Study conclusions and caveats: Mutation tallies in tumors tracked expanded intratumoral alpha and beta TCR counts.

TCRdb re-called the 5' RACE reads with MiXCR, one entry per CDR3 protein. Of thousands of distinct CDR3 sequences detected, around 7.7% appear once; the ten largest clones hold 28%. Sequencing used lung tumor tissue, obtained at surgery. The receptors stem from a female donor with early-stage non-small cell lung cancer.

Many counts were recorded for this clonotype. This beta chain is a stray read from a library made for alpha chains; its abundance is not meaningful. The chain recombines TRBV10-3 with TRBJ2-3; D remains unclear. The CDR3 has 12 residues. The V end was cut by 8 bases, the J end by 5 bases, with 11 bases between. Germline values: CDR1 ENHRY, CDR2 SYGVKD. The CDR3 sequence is CAIANQRDTQYF. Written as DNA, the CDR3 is TGTGCCATCGCTAACCAAAGAGATACGCAGTATTTT.

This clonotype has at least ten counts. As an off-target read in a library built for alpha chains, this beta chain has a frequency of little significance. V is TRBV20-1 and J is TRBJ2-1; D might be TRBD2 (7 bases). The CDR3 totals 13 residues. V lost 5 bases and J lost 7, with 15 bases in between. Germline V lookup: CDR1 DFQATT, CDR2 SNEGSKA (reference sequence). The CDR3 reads CSASPGGGNEQFF. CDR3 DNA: TGCAGTGCTTCCCCGGGGGGCGGGAATGAGCAGTTCTTC.

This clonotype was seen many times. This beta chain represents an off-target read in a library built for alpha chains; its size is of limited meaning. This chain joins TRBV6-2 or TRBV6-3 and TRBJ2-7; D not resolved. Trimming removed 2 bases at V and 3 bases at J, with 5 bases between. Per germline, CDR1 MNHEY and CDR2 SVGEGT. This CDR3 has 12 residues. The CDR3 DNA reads TGTGCCAGCAGTTACACCCTCTACGAGCAGTACTTC. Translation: CASSYTLYEQYF.

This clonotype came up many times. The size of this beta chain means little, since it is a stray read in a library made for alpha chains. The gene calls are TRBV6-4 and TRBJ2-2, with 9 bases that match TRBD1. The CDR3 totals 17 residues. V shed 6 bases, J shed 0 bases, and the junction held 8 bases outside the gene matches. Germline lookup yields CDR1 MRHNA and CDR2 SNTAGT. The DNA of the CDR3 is TGTGCCAGCAGCCGCTTTGGGACAGGGTCGAACACCGGGGAGCTGTTTTTT. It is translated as CASSRFGTGSNTGELFF.

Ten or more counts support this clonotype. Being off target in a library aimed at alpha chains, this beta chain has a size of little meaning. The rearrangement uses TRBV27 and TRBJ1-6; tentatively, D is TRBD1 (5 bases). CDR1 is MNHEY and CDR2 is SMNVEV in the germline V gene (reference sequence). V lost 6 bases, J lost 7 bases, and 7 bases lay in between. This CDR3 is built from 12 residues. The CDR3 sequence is CASRTGNSPLHF. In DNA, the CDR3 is TGTGCCAGCAGAACAGGAAATTCACCCCTCCACTTT.

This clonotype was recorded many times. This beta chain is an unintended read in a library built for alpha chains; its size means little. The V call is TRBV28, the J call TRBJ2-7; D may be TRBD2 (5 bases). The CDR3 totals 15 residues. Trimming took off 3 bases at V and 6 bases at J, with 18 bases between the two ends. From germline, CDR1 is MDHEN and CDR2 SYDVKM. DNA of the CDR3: TGTGCCAGCAGTTTCGAGGGAGCAAGTTTGGTCGAGCAGTACTTC. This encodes CASSFEGASLVEQYF.

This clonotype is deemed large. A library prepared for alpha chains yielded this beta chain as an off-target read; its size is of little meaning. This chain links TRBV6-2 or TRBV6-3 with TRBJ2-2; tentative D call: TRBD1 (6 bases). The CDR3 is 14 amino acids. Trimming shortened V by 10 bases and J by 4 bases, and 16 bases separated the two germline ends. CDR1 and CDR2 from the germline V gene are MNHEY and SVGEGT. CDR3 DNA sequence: TGTGCCACCGATTCTCAGGGGAGCACCGGGGAGCTGTTTTTT. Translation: CATDSQGSTGELFF.

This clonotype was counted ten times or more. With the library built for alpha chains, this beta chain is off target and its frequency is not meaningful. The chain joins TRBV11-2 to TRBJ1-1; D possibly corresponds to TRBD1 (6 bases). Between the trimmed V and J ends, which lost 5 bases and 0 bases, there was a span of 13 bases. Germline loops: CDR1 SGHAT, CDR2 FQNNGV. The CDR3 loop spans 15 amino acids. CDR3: CASSLLQGVNTEAFF. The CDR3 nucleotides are TGTGCCAGCAGCCTACTACAGGGCGTGAACACTGAAGCTTTCTTT.

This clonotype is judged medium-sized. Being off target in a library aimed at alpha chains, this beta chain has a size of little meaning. In DNA form, the CDR3 reads TGTGCCATCACCGGGACTAGCGGGGGCCACACAGATACGCAGTATTTT. Its protein is CAITGTSGGHTDTQYF. The chain joins TRBV10-3 to TRBJ2-3; 14 bases map to TRBD2. The germline V gene encodes CDR1 ENHRY and CDR2 SYGVKD. The CDR3 contains 16 residues. The V segment lost 7 bases and the J segment 2 bases; nucleotides outside the gene matches: 5.

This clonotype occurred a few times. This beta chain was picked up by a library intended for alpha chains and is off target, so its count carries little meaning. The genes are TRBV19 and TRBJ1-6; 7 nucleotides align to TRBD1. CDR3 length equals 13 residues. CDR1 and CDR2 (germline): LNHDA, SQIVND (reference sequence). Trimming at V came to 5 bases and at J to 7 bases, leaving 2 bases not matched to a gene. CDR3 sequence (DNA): TGTGCCAGTAGTCTCAGGGGGAATTCACCCCTCCACTTT. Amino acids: CASSLRGNSPLHF.

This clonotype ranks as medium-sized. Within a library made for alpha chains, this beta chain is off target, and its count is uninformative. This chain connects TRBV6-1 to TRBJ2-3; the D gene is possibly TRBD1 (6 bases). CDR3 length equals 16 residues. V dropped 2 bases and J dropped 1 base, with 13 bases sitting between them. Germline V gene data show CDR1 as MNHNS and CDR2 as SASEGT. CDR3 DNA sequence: TGTGCCAGCAGTGAACCTCTCCCAGGGGGCACAGATACGCAGTATTTT. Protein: CASSEPLPGGTDTQYF.

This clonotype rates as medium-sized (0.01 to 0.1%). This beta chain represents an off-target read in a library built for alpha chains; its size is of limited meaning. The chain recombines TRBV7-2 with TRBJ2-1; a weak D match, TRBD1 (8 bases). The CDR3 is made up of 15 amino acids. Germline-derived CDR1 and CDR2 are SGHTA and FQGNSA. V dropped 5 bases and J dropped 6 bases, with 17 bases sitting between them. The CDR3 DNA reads TGTGCCAGCAGCCCGGGCACAGGGGGGGTCAATGAGCAGTTCTTC. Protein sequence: CASSPGTGGVNEQFF.

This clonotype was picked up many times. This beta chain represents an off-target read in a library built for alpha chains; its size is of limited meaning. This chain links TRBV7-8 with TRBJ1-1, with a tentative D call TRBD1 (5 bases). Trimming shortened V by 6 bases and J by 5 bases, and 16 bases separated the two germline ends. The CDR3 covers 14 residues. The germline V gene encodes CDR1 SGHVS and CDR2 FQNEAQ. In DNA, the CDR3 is TGTGCCAGCAGTCGGGACGGGGGGAGGACTGAAGCTTTCTTT. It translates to CASSRDGGRTEAFF.

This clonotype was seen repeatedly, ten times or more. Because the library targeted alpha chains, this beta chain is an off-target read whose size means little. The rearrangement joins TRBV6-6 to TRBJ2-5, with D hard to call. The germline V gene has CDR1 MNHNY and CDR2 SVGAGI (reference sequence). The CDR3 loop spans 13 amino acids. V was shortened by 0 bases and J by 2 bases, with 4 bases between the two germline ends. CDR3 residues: CASSYSRQETQYF. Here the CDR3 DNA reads TGTGCCAGCAGTTACTCGAGACAAGAGACCCAGTACTTC.

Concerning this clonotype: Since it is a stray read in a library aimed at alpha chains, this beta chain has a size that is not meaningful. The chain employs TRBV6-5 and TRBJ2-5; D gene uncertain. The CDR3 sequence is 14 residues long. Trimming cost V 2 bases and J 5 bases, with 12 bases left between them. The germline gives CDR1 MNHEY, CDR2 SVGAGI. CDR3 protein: CASSYPKPAETQYF. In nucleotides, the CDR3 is TGTGCCAGCAGTTACCCGAAACCCGCCGAGACCCAGTACTTC.

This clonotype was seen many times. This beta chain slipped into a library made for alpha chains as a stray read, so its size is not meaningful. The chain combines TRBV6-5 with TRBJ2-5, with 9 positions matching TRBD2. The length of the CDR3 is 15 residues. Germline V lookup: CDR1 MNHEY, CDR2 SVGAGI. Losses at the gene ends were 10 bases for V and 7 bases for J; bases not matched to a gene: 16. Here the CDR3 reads CATWGSGRRIATQYF. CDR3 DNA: TGTGCCACCTGGGGTAGCGGGAGAAGGATTGCGACCCAGTACTTC.

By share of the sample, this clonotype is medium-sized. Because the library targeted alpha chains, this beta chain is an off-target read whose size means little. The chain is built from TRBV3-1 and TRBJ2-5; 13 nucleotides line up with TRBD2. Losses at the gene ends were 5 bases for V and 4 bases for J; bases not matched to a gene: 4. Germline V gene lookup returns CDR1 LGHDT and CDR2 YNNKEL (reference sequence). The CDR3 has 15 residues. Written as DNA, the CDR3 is TGTGCCAGCAGCTATTGGACTAGCGGGGGAGAGACCCAGTACTTC. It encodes CASSYWTSGGETQYF.

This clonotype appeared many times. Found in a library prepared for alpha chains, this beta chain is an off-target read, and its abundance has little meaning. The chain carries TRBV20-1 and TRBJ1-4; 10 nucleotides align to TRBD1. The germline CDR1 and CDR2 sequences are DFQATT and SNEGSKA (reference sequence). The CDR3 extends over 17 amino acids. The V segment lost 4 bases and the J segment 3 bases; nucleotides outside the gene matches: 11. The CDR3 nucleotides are TGCAGTGCTACTAACCGGGACAGGGGATTGGCTAATGAAAAACTGTTTTTT. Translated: CSATNRDRGLANEKLFF.

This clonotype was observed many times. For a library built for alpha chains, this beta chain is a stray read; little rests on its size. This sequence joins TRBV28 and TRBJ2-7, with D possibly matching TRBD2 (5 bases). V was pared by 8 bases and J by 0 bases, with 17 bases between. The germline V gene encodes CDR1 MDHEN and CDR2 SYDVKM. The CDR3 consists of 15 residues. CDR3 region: CASASGSILSYEQYF. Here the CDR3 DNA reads TGTGCCAGCGCCTCGGGATCCATCCTCTCCTACGAGCAGTACTTC.

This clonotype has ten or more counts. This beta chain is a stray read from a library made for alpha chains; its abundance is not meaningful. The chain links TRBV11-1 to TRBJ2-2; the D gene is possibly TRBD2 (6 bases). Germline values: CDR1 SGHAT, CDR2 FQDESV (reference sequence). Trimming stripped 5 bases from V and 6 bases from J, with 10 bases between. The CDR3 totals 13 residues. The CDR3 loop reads CASSGEDSGELFF. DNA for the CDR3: TGTGCCAGCAGCGGGGAGGATTCCGGGGAGCTGTTTTTT.

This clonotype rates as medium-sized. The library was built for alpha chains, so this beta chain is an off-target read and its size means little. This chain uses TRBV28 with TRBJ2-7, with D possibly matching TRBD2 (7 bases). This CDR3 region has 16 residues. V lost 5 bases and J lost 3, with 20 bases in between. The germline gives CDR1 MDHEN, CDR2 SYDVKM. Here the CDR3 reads CASSPGAREADYEQYF. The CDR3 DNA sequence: TGTGCCAGCAGTCCGGGGGCACGGGAGGCGGACTACGAGCAGTACTTC.

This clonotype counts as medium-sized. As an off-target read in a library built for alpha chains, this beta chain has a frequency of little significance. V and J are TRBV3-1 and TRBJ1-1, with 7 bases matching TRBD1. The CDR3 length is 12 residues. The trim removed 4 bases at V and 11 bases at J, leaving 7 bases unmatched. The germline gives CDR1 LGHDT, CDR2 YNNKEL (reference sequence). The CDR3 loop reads CASSPRGLGAFF. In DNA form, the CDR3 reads TGTGCCAGCAGCCCGAGGGGGCTGGGGGCTTTCTTT.

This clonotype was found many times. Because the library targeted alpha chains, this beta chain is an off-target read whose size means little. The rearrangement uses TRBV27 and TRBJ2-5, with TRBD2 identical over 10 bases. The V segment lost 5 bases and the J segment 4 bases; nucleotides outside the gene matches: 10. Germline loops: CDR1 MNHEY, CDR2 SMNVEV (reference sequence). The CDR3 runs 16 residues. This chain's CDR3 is CASSPSTSGAGETQYF. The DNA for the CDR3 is TGTGCCAGCAGTCCCTCAACTAGCGGGGCAGGAGAGACCCAGTACTTC.

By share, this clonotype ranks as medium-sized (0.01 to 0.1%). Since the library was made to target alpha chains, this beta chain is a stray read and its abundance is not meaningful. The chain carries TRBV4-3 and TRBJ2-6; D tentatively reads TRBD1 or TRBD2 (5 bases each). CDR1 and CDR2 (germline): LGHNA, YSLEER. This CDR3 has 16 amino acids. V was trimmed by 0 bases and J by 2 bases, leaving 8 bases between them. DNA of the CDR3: TGCGCCAGCAGCCAAGATCTGGGGGCTGGGGCCAACGTCCTGACTTTC. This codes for CASSQDLGAGANVLTF.

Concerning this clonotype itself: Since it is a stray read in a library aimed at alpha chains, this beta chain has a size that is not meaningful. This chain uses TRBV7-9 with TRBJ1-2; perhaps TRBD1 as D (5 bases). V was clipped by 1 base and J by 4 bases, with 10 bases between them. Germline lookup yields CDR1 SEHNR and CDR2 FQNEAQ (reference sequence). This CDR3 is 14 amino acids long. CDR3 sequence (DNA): TGTGCCAGCAGCTTAGTTGGCAGGGCCTATGGCTACACCTTC. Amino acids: CASSLVGRAYGYTF. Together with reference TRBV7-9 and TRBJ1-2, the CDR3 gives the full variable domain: DTGVSQNPRHKITKRGQNVTFRCDPISEHNRLYWYRQTLGQGPEFLTYFQNEAQLEKSRLLSDRFSAERPKGSFSTLEIQRTEQGDSAMYLCASSLVGRAYGYTFGSGTRLTVV.

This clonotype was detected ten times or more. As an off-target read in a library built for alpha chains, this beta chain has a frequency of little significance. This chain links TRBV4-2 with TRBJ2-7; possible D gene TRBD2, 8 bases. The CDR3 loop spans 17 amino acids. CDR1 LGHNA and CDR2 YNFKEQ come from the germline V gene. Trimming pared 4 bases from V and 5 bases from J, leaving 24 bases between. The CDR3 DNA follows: TGTGCCAGCAGCCGCAAGATGCGGGGGGACAGTTCTGACGAGCAGTACTTC. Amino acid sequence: CASSRKMRGDSSDEQYF.

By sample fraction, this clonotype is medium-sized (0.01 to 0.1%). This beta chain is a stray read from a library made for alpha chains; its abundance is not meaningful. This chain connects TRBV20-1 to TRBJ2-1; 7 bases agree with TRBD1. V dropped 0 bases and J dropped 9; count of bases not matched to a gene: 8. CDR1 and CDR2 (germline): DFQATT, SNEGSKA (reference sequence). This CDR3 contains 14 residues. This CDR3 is CSAREVRGSVEQFF. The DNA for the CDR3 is TGCAGTGCTAGAGAGGTCAGGGGGTCGGTTGAGCAGTTCTTC.

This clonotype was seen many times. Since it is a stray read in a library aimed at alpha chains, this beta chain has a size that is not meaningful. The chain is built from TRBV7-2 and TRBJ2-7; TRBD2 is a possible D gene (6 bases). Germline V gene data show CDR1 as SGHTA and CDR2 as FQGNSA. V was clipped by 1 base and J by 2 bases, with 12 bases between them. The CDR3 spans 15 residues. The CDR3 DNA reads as TGTGCCAGCAGCTTAGAGGGGACTTTCCCCTACGAGCAGTACTTC. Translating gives CASSLEGTFPYEQYF.

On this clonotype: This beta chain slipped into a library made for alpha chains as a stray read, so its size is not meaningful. The CDR3 reads CSASLAGELGANVLTF. CDR3 in DNA: TGCAGTGCCTCACTAGCGGGAGAGCTCGGGGCCAACGTCCTGACTTTC. This rearrangement joins TRBV20-1 to TRBJ2-6; TRBD2 agrees at 11 bases. This CDR3 region has 16 residues. Germline lookup yields CDR1 DFQATT and CDR2 SNEGSKA (reference sequence). J lost 4 bases, V lost 6 bases, and 8 bases had no gene match.

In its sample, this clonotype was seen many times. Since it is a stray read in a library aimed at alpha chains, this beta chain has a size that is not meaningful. The CDR3 nucleotides are TGTGCCAGCAGCCAGGGACAGACTAGCAATCAGCCCCAGCATTTT. It is translated as CASSQGQTSNQPQHF. J is TRBJ1-5 and V is TRBV3-1; 7 nucleotides line up with TRBD1. Trimming at V came to 3 bases and at J to 0 bases, leaving 2 bases not matched to a gene. There are 15 residues in the CDR3. From germline, CDR1 is LGHDT and CDR2 YNNKEL (reference sequence). The entire variable domain, with the rest obtained from reference TRBV3-1 and TRBJ1-5, is as follows: DTAVSQTPKYLVTQMGNDKSIKCEQNLGHDTMYWYKQDSKKFLKIMFSYNNKELIINETVPNRFSPKSPDKAHLNLHINSLELGDSAVYFCASSQGQTSNQPQHFGDGTRLSIL.